One and the same sample provided the 19 T cell receptor beta chains below, sequenced in a study of blood T cell repertoires in COVID-19. Method: immunoSEQ multiplex PCR; TCRdb's copy keeps in-frame clones and lacks some. This sample has roughly 30,000 clones, with around 89% found just once. The specimen sequenced was peripheral blood. The origin of the receptors is a human donor in a cohort sampled during active COVID-19.

The gene calls are TRBV11-1 and TRBJ1-1, with 8 bases lining up with TRBD1. The CDR3 has 14 residues. Germline loops: CDR1 SGHAT, CDR2 FQDESV (reference sequence). With V trimmed by 3 bases and J by 0 bases, 0 bases remained unmatched. CDR3 residues: CASSLDRVNTEAFF. In DNA form, the CDR3 reads TGTGCCAGCAGCTTGGACAGGGTGAACACTGAAGCTTTCTTT.

This chain joins TRBV18 and TRBJ1-2; D remains unclear. Germline V gene sequence: CDR1 KGHSH, CDR2 LQKENI. Between the trimmed V and J ends, which lost 7 bases and 8 bases, there was a span of 17 bases. The CDR3 spans 13 residues. The CDR3 here is CASLPTGIGGYTF. The CDR3 DNA follows: TGTGCCAGCTTACCGACGGGTATTGGCGGCTACACCTTC.

The chain combines TRBV19 with TRBJ2-1, with 7 bases matching TRBD2. The V gene's germline CDR1 is LNHDA and CDR2 SQIVND (reference sequence). The CDR3 contains 16 residues. V shed 3 bases and J 4 bases; nucleotides not matched to a gene: 9. The CDR3 sequence is CASSMDIRAGYNEQFF. The CDR3 DNA reads TGTGCCAGTAGTATGGACATTAGAGCGGGGTACAATGAGCAGTTCTTC.

The J gene is TRBJ1-3, the V gene TRBV4-1; 12 bases are a match to TRBD1. Germline lookup yields CDR1 MGHRA and CDR2 YSYEKL. Losses at the gene ends were 4 bases for V and 4 bases for J; bases not matched to a gene: 5. This CDR3 is built from 16 residues. The CDR3 DNA sequence: TGCGCCAGCAGCCTAGGGGACAGGGGGCAAGGAAACACCATATATTTT. Its protein product is CASSLGDRGQGNTIYF.

This clone showed up just once. The J gene is TRBJ2-3, the V gene TRBV6-5; 8 bases are shared with TRBD2. After removal of 5 bases from V and 2 bases from J, the junction contained 3 bases not matched to a gene. The CDR3 extends over 14 amino acids. Per germline, CDR1 MNHEY and CDR2 SVGAGI. The CDR3 DNA follows: TGTGCCAGCAGTCGGGGGGGGCTCACAGATACGCAGTATTTT. The encoded protein is CASSRGGLTDTQYF.

This sequence joins TRBV9 and TRBJ2-5; TRBD2 agrees at 9 bases. The ends lost 4 bases at V and 1 base at J; junction bases unmatched: 8. The CDR3 is 16 residues long. Germline V gene sequence: CDR1 SGDLS, CDR2 YYNGEE. The CDR3: CASSLAPTSGQETQYF. The CDR3 coding sequence is TGTGCCAGCAGCTTGGCCCCGACTAGCGGCCAAGAGACCCAGTACTTC.

The V call is TRBV12-3 or TRBV12-4, the J call TRBJ2-7; TRBD1 is a possible D gene (5 bases). The ends were cut back, 1 base at V and 5 bases at J, with 6 bases in the middle. The CDR3 extends over 12 amino acids. The CDR3 here is CASSLGGDEQYF. The CDR3 DNA follows: TGTGCCAGCAGTTTAGGGGGCGACGAGCAGTACTTC.

The V gene is TRBV4-2, the J gene TRBJ1-4; D is ambiguous. The CDR3 consists of 16 residues. The germline V gene encodes CDR1 LGHNA and CDR2 YNFKEQ. Between the trimmed V and J ends, which lost 0 bases and 0 bases, there was a span of 8 bases. The CDR3 here is CASSQDPKPTNEKLFF. CDR3 bases: TGTGCCAGCAGCCAAGATCCGAAGCCAACTAATGAAAAACTGTTTTTT.

The chain combines TRBV3-1 (or the pseudogene TRBV3-2) with TRBJ2-3, with D perhaps matching TRBD1 (6 bases). Germline CDR1 is LGHDT and CDR2 is YNNKEL (reference sequence). V lost 0 bases and J 3 bases, leaving 19 bases between the germline ends. This CDR3 has 18 residues. CDR3 amino acids: CASSQELGCRGGTDTQYF. The CDR3 DNA sequence: TGTGCCAGCAGCCAAGAACTTGGATGCAGGGGTGGTACAGATACGCAGTATTTT.

The rearrangement joins TRBV19 to TRBJ2-3, with TRBD1 matching over 7 bases. This CDR3 comprises 15 residues. V lost 4 bases, J lost 6 bases, and 10 bases stayed unmatched. Germline V gene data show CDR1 as LNHDA and CDR2 as SQIVND (reference sequence). CDR3 bases: TGTGCCAGTAGTACTACTCGACAGGGCTTGGATACGCAGTATTTT. Translating it yields CASSTTRQGLDTQYF.

The V and J genes are TRBV5-1 and TRBJ1-1; no definite D call. This CDR3 spans 15 amino acids. The V end lost 3 bases, the J end lost 1 base, and 13 bases lay between the germline ends. CDR1 and CDR2 from the germline V gene are SGHRS and YFSETQ. CDR3 DNA sequence: TGCGCCAGCAGCTCCCCGACAAGCCAGAACACTGAAGCTTTCTTT. Translating it yields CASSSPTSQNTEAFF.

The chain joins TRBV18 to TRBJ2-7, with D possibly being TRBD2 (6 bases). CDR3 size: 13 residues. Germline V gene lookup returns CDR1 KGHSH and CDR2 LQKENI. Deletions cut 6 bases from V and 7 bases from J, with 16 bases between. The CDR3 DNA reads as TGTGCCAGCTCTCGTAGGGCCCGGGGGGAGCAGTACTTC. Translation: CASSRRARGEQYF.

The chain has TRBV6-6 and TRBJ2-3; D might be TRBD2 (5 bases). This CDR3 has 15 amino acids. V was cut by 5 bases and J by 0 bases, with 12 bases left in between. Germline loops: CDR1 MNHNY, CDR2 SVGAGI (reference sequence). CDR3: CASSKTDSSTDTQYF. Written as DNA, the CDR3 is TGTGCCAGCAGTAAGACGGACTCTAGCACAGATACGCAGTATTTT.

CDR3 nucleotides: TGTGCCAGCAGCTTACTGAGGACAGATAACACTGAAGCTTTCTTT. This sequence encodes CASSLLRTDNTEAFF. This chain connects TRBV7-9 to TRBJ1-1; perhaps TRBD1 as D (6 bases). The V and J ends lost 2 bases and 2 bases respectively, with 12 bases between them. This CDR3 comprises 15 residues. Germline-derived CDR1 and CDR2 are SEHNR and FQNEAQ (reference sequence).

This clone was seen once. The gene calls are TRBV6-4 and TRBJ2-1, with 8 positions matching TRBD2. V gave up 4 bases and J gave up 6 bases; unmatched junction bases: 8. Looked up from germline, CDR1 is MRHNA and CDR2 is SNTAGT. The CDR3 runs to 15 residues. CDR3 bases: TGTGCCAGCAGTGCCGGGGGGGGCATCCCCAATGAGCAGTTCTTC. Protein sequence: CASSAGGGIPNEQFF.

The chain links TRBV4-2 to TRBJ1-1; TRBD1 matches 7 bases. CDR3 length equals 13 residues. Unmatched junction bases numbered 9, after V lost 4 bases and J lost 10 bases. Germline V gives CDR1 LGHNA, CDR2 YNFKEQ. CDR3 region: CASSRDRVRGAFF. CDR3 sequence (DNA): TGTGCCAGCAGCCGAGACAGGGTCAGGGGAGCTTTCTTT.

The rearrangement joins TRBV2 to TRBJ1-2, with 7 bases identical to TRBD1. The V segment lost 6 bases and the J segment 2 bases; nucleotides outside the gene matches: 3. CDR1 SNHLY and CDR2 FYNNEI come from the germline V gene. This CDR3 is built from 13 residues. The CDR3 DNA reads as TGTGCCAGCAGCGGGGGACAGAACTATGGCTACACCTTC. It codes for CASSGGQNYGYTF.

The V and J genes are TRBV7-8 and TRBJ1-5, with 9 bases identical to TRBD1. The CDR3 is 18 residues long. The germline CDR1 and CDR2 sequences are SGHVS and FQNEAQ. The ends lost 5 bases at V and 1 base at J; junction bases unmatched: 12. The CDR3 nucleotides read TGTGCCAGCAGCCCGCCGGGACAGGGTTTGACAAGCAATCAGCCCCAGCATTTT. It codes for CASSPPGQGLTSNQPQHF.

The gene calls are TRBV15 and TRBJ1-2; the match to TRBD1 covers 8 bases. Trimming removed 1 base from V and 7 bases from J; junction bases left unmatched: 11. The CDR3 runs 16 residues. Per germline, CDR1 LNHNV and CDR2 YYDKDF (reference sequence). Written as DNA, the CDR3 is TGTGCCACCAGCAGAGTCGTCCAGGGGGCAGTATCTGGCTACACCTTC. Its translation is CATSRVVQGAVSGYTF.